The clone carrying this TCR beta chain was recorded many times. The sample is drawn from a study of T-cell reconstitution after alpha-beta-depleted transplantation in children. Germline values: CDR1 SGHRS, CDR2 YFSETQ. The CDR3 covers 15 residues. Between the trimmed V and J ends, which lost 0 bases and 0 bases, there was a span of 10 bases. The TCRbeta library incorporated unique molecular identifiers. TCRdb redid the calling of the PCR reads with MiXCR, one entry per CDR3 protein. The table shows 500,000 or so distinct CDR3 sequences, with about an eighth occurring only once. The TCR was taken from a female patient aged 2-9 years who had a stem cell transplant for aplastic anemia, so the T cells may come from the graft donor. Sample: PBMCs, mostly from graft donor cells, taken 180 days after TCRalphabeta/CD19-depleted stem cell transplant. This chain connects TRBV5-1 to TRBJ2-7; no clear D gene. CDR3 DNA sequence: TGCGCCAGCAGCTTGGCGGTGGCTATCTCCTACGAGCAGTACTTC. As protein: CASSLAVAISYEQYF.